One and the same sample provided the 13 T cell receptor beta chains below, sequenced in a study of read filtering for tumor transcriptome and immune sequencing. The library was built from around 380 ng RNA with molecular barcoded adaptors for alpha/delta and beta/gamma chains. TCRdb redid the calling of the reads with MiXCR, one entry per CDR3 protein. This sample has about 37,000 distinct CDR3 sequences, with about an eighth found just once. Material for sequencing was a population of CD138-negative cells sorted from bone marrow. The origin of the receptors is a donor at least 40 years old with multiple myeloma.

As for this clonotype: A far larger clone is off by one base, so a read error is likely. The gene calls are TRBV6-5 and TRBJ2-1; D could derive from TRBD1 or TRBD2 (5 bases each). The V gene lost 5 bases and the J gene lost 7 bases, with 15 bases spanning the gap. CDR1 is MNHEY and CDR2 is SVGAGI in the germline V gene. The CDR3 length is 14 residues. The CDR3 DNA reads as TGTGCCAGCAGTGAGGAGGACACTAGGAATGAGCAGTTCTTC. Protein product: CASSEEDTRNEQFF.

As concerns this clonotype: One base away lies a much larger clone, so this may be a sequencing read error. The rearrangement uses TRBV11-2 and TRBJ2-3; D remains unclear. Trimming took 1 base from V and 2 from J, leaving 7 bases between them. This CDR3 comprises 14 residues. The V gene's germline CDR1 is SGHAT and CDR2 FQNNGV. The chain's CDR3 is CASSLGPPTDTQYF. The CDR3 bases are TGTGCCAGCAGCTTAGGCCCCCCCACAGATACGCAGTATTTT.

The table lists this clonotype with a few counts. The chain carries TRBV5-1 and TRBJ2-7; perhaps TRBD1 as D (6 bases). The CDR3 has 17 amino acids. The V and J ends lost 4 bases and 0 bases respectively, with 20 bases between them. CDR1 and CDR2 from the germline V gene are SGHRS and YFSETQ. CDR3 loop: CASSRLQGLGNSYEQYF. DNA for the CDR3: TGCGCCAGCAGCCGCCTACAGGGCCTGGGGAACTCCTACGAGCAGTACTTC.

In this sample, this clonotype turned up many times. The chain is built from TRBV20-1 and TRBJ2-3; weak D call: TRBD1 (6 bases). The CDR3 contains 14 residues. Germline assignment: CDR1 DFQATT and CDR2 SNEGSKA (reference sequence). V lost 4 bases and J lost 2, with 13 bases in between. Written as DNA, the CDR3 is TGCAGTGCTAAGGGGGTCCCTTCCACAGATACGCAGTATTTT. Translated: CSAKGVPSTDTQYF.

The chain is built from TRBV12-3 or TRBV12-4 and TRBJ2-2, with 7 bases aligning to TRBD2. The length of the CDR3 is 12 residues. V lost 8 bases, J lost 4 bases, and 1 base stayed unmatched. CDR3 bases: TGTGCCAGCGGGAGGGCCACCGGGGAGCTGTTTTTT. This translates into CASGRATGELFF.

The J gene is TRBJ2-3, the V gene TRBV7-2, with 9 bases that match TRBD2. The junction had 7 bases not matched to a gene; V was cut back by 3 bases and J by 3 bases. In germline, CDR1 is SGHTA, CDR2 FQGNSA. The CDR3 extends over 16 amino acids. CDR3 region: CASSFPAGGVTDTQYF. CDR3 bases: TGTGCCAGCAGCTTTCCAGCGGGAGGTGTAACAGATACGCAGTATTTT.

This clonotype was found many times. The CDR3 sequence is CASSPAPQVYEQYF. The CDR3 nucleotides read TGTGCCAGCAGCCCCGCTCCGCAAGTCTACGAGCAGTACTTC. The chain carries TRBV7-6 and TRBJ2-7; D gene uncertain. From germline, CDR1 is SGHVS and CDR2 FNYEAQ. The CDR3 contains 14 residues. Between the trimmed V and J ends, which lost 5 bases and 3 bases, there was a span of 14 bases.

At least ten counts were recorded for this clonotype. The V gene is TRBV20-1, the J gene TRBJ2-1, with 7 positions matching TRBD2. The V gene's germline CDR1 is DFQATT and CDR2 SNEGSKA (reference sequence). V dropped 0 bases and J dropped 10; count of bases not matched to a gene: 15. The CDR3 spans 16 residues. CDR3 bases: TGCAGTGCTAGAGATCTAGTCAGCGGGGTGGCGTCGGAGCAGTTCTTC. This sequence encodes CSARDLVSGVASEQFF.

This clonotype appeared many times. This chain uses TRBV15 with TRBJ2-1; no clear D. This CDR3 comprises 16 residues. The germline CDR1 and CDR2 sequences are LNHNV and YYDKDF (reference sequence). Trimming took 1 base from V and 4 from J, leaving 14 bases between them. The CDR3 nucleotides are TGTGCCACCAGCAGAGCTCAGGCCATATCTTACAATGAGCAGTTCTTC. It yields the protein CATSRAQAISYNEQFF.

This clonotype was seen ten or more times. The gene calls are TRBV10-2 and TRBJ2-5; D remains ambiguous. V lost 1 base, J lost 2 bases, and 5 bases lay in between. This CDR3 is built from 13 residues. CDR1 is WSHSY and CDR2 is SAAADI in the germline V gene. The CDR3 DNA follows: TGCGCCAGCAGTGAGTTAATGCAAGAGACCCAGTACTTC. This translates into CASSELMQETQYF.

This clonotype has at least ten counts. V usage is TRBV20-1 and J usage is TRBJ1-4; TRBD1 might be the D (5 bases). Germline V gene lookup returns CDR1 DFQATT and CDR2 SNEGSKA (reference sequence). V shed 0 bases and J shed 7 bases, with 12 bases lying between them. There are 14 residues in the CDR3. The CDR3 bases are TGCAGTGCTAGAGATTCCGGGACGGGTGAAAAACTGTTTTTT. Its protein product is CSARDSGTGEKLFF.

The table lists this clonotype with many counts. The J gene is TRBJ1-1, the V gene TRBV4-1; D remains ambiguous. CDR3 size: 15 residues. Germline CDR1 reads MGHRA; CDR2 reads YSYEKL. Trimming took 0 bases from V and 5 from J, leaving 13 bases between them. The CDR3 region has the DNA TGCGCCAGCAGCCAAGATCTCCGGGCGCGGACTGAAGCTTTCTTT. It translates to CASSQDLRARTEAFF.

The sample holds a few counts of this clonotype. The chain's CDR3 is CASRTENSNQPQHF. The CDR3 bases are TGTGCCAGTAGGACCGAGAATAGCAATCAGCCCCAGCATTTT. The rearrangement links TRBV19 to TRBJ1-5, with no clear D. CDR3 size: 14 residues. Trimming removed 6 bases from V and 0 bases from J, with 9 bases in between. The germline V gene has CDR1 LNHDA and CDR2 SQIVND (reference sequence).